Presented here are 9 T cell receptor beta chains from one specimen sequenced in a study of monozygotic twins with inflammatory bowel disease. TCRdb derives one entry per CDR3 protein from the 5' RACE reads, leaving out DNA. This repertoire includes about 160,000 distinct CDR3 sequences. Sequenced sample: blood. All receptors derive from a human donor with ulcerative colitis or Crohn's disease, or a healthy co-twin of an affected twin (not recorded which).

J is TRBJ2-7 and V is TRBV18; TCRdb gives TRBD1 as the D gene, but with no DNA this cannot be confirmed. The germline gives CDR1 KGHSH, CDR2 LQKENI. The length of the CDR3 is 14 residues. This chain's CDR3 is CASSPTGAFYEQYF.

The rearrangement joins TRBV9 to TRBJ2-1; the D gene TCRdb calls, TRBD2, cannot be checked with no DNA. Germline loops: CDR1 SGDLS, CDR2 YYNGEE. This CDR3 has 15 amino acids. This CDR3 reads CASSSRLAGYNEQFF. The full variable domain, in which reference TRBV9 and TRBJ2-1 provide the parts outside the CDR3, is DSGVTQTPKHLITATGQRVTLRCSPRSGDLSVYWYQQSLDQGLQFLIQYYNGEERAKGNILERFSAQQFPDLHSELNLSSLELGDSALYFCASSSRLAGYNEQFFGPGTRLTVL.

CDR3 in amino acids: CASSSATGAYGYTF. This chain joins TRBV6-6 and TRBJ1-2; TCRdb reports TRBD1, a call that lacks DNA to check it against. The CDR3 has 14 residues. The germline CDR1 and CDR2 sequences are MNHNY and SVGAGI (reference sequence).

The genes are TRBV5-1 and TRBJ2-2; with no DNA, the TCRdb D assignment of TRBD1 cannot be verified. The CDR3 is 17 amino acids. Germline CDR1 reads SGHRS; CDR2 reads YFSETQ. CDR3 in amino acids: CASSFARDRMNTGELFF. Supplemented by reference TRBV5-1 and TRBJ2-2, the full variable domain reads KAGVTQTPRYLIKTRGQQVTLSCSPISGHRSVSWYQQTPGQGLQFLFEYFSETQRNKGNFPGRFSGRQFSNSRSEMNVSTLELGDSALYLCASSFARDRMNTGELFFGEGSRLTVL.

The V gene is TRBV5-1, the J gene TRBJ2-7; TCRdb's assignment of TRBD2 cannot be checked, as there is no DNA. Germline V gene lookup returns CDR1 SGHRS and CDR2 YFSETQ. The CDR3 spans 14 residues. CDR3: CASSLVRSGGEQYF.

The genes are TRBV12-3 or TRBV12-4 and TRBJ2-1; TCRdb reports TRBD1, a call that lacks DNA to check it against. The CDR3 consists of 14 residues. CDR3: CASTRDLGGNEQFF.

The gene calls are TRBV7-2 and TRBJ2-7; checking the TCRdb D call of TRBD1 is not possible without DNA. CDR1 and CDR2 (germline): SGHTA, FQGNSA. The CDR3 has 15 amino acids. The CDR3 loop is CASSYEWTGFYEQYF. The whole variable domain, filled in from reference TRBV7-2 and TRBJ2-7, reads GAGVSQSPSNKVTEKGKDVELRCDPISGHTALYWYRQSLGQGLEFLIYFQGNSAPDKSGLPSDRFSAERTGGSVSTLTIQRTQQEDSAVYLCASSYEWTGFYEQYFGPGTRLTVT.

The chain uses TRBV6-1 and TRBJ1-2; TCRdb's D call of TRBD1 is untestable without DNA. The CDR3 runs 14 residues. Germline loops: CDR1 MNHNS, CDR2 SASEGT. The CDR3 here is CASRGSGHLGGYTF.

This chain uses TRBV6-2 or TRBV6-3 with TRBJ1-6; TCRdb names TRBD1, which stays unverified in the absence of DNA. The CDR3 totals 20 residues. Germline lookup yields CDR1 MNHEY and CDR2 SVGEGT. The CDR3 sequence: CASSYFGTATMGTYNSPLHF.